The 10 T cell receptor beta chains below were found in one sample sequenced in a study of T cell responses to AZD1222 COVID-19 vaccine. Repertoires were generated with immunoSEQ multiplex PCR, while TCRdb's copy carries only in-frame clones and drops some. This sample yields some 120,000 clones, of which 91% are seen a single time; approximately 2.8% belongs to the top ten. Sequencing was performed on peripheral blood, taken on day 0 of AZD1222 vaccination. Receptor source: an adult in good health.

The rearrangement uses TRBV7-9 and TRBJ2-3; no clear D gene. V gave up 2 bases and J gave up 5 bases, with 11 bases separating them. Germline lookup yields CDR1 SEHNR and CDR2 FQNEAQ (reference sequence). The length of the CDR3 is 14 residues. The CDR3 is CASSLLDRRDTQYF. For the CDR3, the DNA is TGTGCCAGCAGCTTACTCGACCGGAGAGATACGCAGTATTTT.

The chain recombines TRBV5-4 with TRBJ2-7; 10 bases match TRBD1. CDR3 length equals 14 residues. The junction had 3 bases not matched to a gene; V was cut back by 3 bases and J by 3 bases. CDR1 and CDR2 from the germline V gene are SGHNT and YYREEE (reference sequence). The CDR3 loop is CASSSRDRGYEQYF. The CDR3 DNA sequence: TGTGCCAGCAGCTCACGGGACAGGGGCTACGAGCAGTACTTC.

The chain has TRBV7-2 and TRBJ2-5; D perhaps matches TRBD1 (5 bases). Trimming pared 1 base from V and 0 bases from J, leaving 9 bases between. Per germline, CDR1 SGHTA and CDR2 FQGNSA. The CDR3 spans 15 residues. The CDR3 reads CASSLGAGNQETQYF. The CDR3 nucleotides read TGTGCCAGCAGCTTAGGGGCAGGGAACCAAGAGACCCAGTACTTC.

The chain links TRBV9 to TRBJ2-7; tentatively, D is TRBD1 (5 bases). The CDR3 is 15 amino acids. Trimming left V 0 bases short and J 0 bases short, with 10 bases between. Germline loops: CDR1 SGDLS, CDR2 YYNGEE. In DNA form, the CDR3 reads TGTGCCAGCAGCGTAGACGACAGCGCCTCCTACGAGCAGTACTTC. Translating gives CASSVDDSASYEQYF.

The chain recombines TRBV9 with TRBJ1-2; possibly TRBD1 for D (6 bases). This CDR3 has 14 residues. Trimming removed 4 bases at V and 8 bases at J, with 18 bases between. Per the germline V gene, CDR1 is SGDLS and CDR2 is YYNGEE. CDR3 residues: CASSLEGGALGYTF. As DNA, the CDR3 is TGTGCCAGCAGCCTCGAGGGGGGGGCCCTAGGCTACACCTTC.

The rearrangement joins TRBV20-1 to TRBJ1-2, with D perhaps matching TRBD1 (6 bases). Trimming removed 6 bases at V and 6 bases at J, with 11 bases between. The CDR3 sequence is 11 residues long. Germline V gives CDR1 DFQATT, CDR2 SNEGSKA (reference sequence). CDR3 coding DNA: TGCAGTGCCGGGGGGCAGAATGGCTACACCTTC. Its translation: CSAGGQNGYTF.

This chain joins TRBV19 and TRBJ2-1, with a tentative D call TRBD2 (5 bases). CDR3 length: 15 amino acids. With 5 bases removed from V and 0 bases from J, the gap between germline ends came to 11 bases. Germline V gene lookup returns CDR1 LNHDA and CDR2 SQIVND (reference sequence). This chain's CDR3 is CASSSIGSSYNEQFF. The CDR3 region has the DNA TGTGCCAGTAGTTCCATAGGGAGCTCCTACAATGAGCAGTTCTTC.

The chain links TRBV27 to TRBJ1-5; 10 bases line up with TRBD1. V was clipped by 5 bases and J by 0 bases; unmatched bases: 13. This CDR3 has 19 residues. Germline V gene lookup returns CDR1 MNHEY and CDR2 SMNVEV (reference sequence). The CDR3: CASSVHRDRGPYSNQPQHF. CDR3 nucleotides: TGTGCCAGCAGTGTCCACCGGGACAGGGGACCTTATAGCAATCAGCCCCAGCATTTT.

The chain links TRBV27 to TRBJ2-5; D unresolved. There are 13 residues in the CDR3. Germline lookup yields CDR1 MNHEY and CDR2 SMNVEV (reference sequence). Deletions cut 5 bases from V and 4 bases from J, with 11 bases between. The CDR3 DNA reads as TGTGCCAGCAGTAAAGTGGGCGGAGAGACCCAGTACTTC. Its protein is CASSKVGGETQYF.

The genes are TRBV27 and TRBJ2-2; D remains unclear. The CDR3 length is 12 residues. The germline CDR1 and CDR2 sequences are MNHEY and SMNVEV (reference sequence). Trimming took 7 bases from V and 4 from J, leaving 7 bases between them. The DNA for the CDR3 is TGTGCCAGCACAACTGGCACCGGGGAGCTGTTTTTT. Amino acid sequence: CASTTGTGELFF.